This TCR beta chain comes out of a study of Graves' ophthalmopathy and Graves' hyperthyroidism (dated by TCRdb to 2017 to 2018). Context from the whole study: Peripheral blood samples were taken at the time of initial diagnosis, before any treatment was given. TCR beta repertoire signatures were used to distinguish Graves' ophthalmopathy from Graves' hyperthyroidism and to predict progression to ophthalmopathy. In total, 135 blood samples were TCR-sequenced: 40 to 45 ophthalmopathy, approximately 80 hyperthyroidism and about 17 hyperthyroidism-to-ophthalmopathy patients. To explore V-J signatures distinguishing ophthalmopathy from hyperthyroidism, a discovery set of about a hundred patients (fewer than 45 ophthalmopathy, about 57 stable hyperthyroidism) was enrolled. The independent validation cohort included 18 to 20 hyperthyroidism patients plus 17 patients who later progressed from hyperthyroidism to ophthalmopathy. In six or seven hyperthyroidism patients, the T-cell repertoires found in thyroid tissue were compared with those found in blood. After sampling, hyperthyroidism patients received methimazole starting at 30 mg daily, and ophthalmopathy patients received high-dose intravenous methylprednisolone. The 95 to 100 discovery patients were randomly divided into training and test sets at a 7:3 ratio. Overall study results and their limits: Among expanded thyroid clonotypes with frequency above 0.001, most also showed up in blood, which suggests that blood repertoires may reflect the thyroid immune response. Sample size was not statistically predetermined, and group allocation was not concealed from the investigators. Ophthalmopathy was separated from stable hyperthyroidism by the 13-signature model with about 89% sensitivity and roughly 82% specificity in cross-validation and with 80%/75% in the test set. In validation, the model predicted ophthalmopathy progression with over 60% sensitivity and approximately 72% specificity; more than ten predicted patients were CT-confirmed with GO in a median of approximately six months.

TCR beta CDR3 regions were amplified from RNA transcripts for repertoire sequencing. The first round of RT-PCR was done with HTBI primers and the Qiagen OneStep RT-PCR kit, and was followed by a second round of multiplex PCR, then size selection and purification. Libraries were sequenced paired-end with 100 bp reads on an Illumina HiSeq2000. In the original analysis: SOAPnuke was used for read processing, and reads with adapters, uncalled bases, a mean Phred below 15, or no exact constant-primer or identifier match were discarded. COPE v1.2.5 was used to merge the high-quality paired reads. Clonotypes were defined as unique nucleotide sequences and were aligned to IMGT TRB V, D and J references using MiTCR v1.1. The analysis was limited to V-J combinations with a frequency above 0.0001, which together covered 99% to 99.2% of the repertoires. For each V-J combination, a TCR clonal expansion and chaos score was defined as F50 clonal expansion divided by the chaos observed in the TCRdist matrix. Welch's t-statistics and random forest were used to narrow the features down to around 12 V-J combinations, which were then fed into a naive Bayes classifier. The Morisita-Horn index was used to measure how similar the thyroid and blood repertoires were. TCRdb trimmed the raw reads at Q25, called clones with MiXCR and kept productive beta chains. Entries that share a CDR3 protein sequence are merged under the most common genes and DNA. These V and J calls originate from TCRdb's pipeline instead of the authors' own analysis. This sample holds 400,000 to 500,000 distinct CDR3 sequences; around 20% were observed only once. Of the sample, roughly 3% falls within the top ten clones.

The junction carries 11 bases between V and J, which are trimmed by 2 bases and 2 bases respectively. CDR1 is given as SGHRS and CDR2 as YFSETQ, both from the germline V gene. The cysteine opens and the phenylalanine closes a CDR3 of 14 amino acids. Only CDR3 DNA is held: 42 bases, read in frame from base 1. Hyperthyroidism was considered stable if no progression to ophthalmopathy occurred within 18 months of follow-up. Patients with hyperthyroidism were aged 18 to 65 years, had been newly diagnosed, and had a disease duration of less than 2 months. Patients were excluded if they had other autoimmune diseases, uncontrolled infections, pregnancy or lactation. Clinical symptoms, serum thyroxine, TRAb, thyroid ultrasound and orbital computed tomography formed the basis of the diagnosis. PBMCs were isolated from more than 8 ml of fresh peripheral blood by Ficoll-Paque density gradient centrifugation. Total RNA was extracted using Trizol reagent, and RNA quality was checked on an Agilent 2100 Bioanalyzer.

This clonotype turned up a few times. Its target antigen remains unknown. Per-nucleotide qualities are absent, and no much larger clonotype sits a single base away. This receptor was identified in a woman aged 18-35 years with stable Graves' hyperthyroidism. Donor details come from another sample of the same person, matched by shared clones. The rearranged chain carries TRBV5-1 and TRBJ2-7, with the D assignment possibly TRBD1 or TRBD2, given 5 matching bases for each. Sequencing used peripheral blood. The CDR3 protein sequence reads: CASSFGADTYEQYF. The base sequence is TGCGCCAGCAGCTTTGGAGCGGACACCTACGAGCAGTACTTC.